Reported below is one T cell receptor (beta chain). Its matching antigen is unknown. Germline V gene sequence: CDR1 MGHRA, CDR2 YSYEKL. V was pared by 3 bases and J by 0 bases, with 12 bases between. The CDR3 length is 16 residues. The entry originates in a study of graft-versus-host responses after intestinal transplantation. Regarding the study as a whole: GvH clone levels peaked in circulation, and this peak was associated with early post-transplant HvG declines.

Data came from immunoSEQ multiplex PCR; TCRdb stores just in-frame clones and leaves some out. The sample records approximately 130,000 clones, over 85% being singletons. The V call is TRBV4-1, the J call TRBJ2-1; D is unclear. This TCR was sampled from a human donor who received an intestinal transplant. Sequenced material: unstimulated CD4+ T cells sorted from spleen or lymph node cells, taken before intestinal transplant. CDR3 sequence (DNA): TGCGCCAGCAGCCAGGAAGGGTGGGGCTCCTACAATGAGCAGTTCTTC. Translation: CASSQEGWGSYNEQFF.